One sample yielded the 31 T cell receptor beta chains listed below, sequenced in a study of T cells in Graves' hyperthyroidism and ophthalmopathy. There were TCR beta CDR3 regions amplified from RNA transcripts. First-round RT-PCR with HTBI primers amplified the TCR CDR3 region. TCRdb recomputed calls from the multiplex PCR reads with MiXCR, one row per CDR3 protein. The profile shows approximately 600,000 distinct CDR3 sequences, about 20% of them singletons. Sequenced sample: blood. These receptors were collected from a man aged 25 to 45 with Graves' ophthalmopathy.

The table lists this clonotype with a few counts. The chain recombines TRBV19 with TRBJ1-5; no firm D call. The CDR3 sequence is 14 residues long. Germline V gene sequence: CDR1 LNHDA, CDR2 SQIVND (reference sequence). V dropped 7 bases and J dropped 4 bases, with 14 bases sitting between them. In DNA, the CDR3 is TGTGCCAGTAATTGGGAGAACTTTAATCAGCCCCAGCATTTT. Translation: CASNWENFNQPQHF.

This clonotype was detected ten times or more. The genes are TRBV30 and TRBJ2-1; 7 bases agree with TRBD2. The CDR3 loop spans 13 amino acids. After removal of 3 bases from V and 12 bases from J, the junction contained 11 bases not matched to a gene. Germline V gene sequence: CDR1 GTSNPN, CDR2 SVGIG (reference sequence). The CDR3 DNA reads as TGTGCCTGGAGCGATCTGAGCGGGGTAGGGCAGTTCTTC. This translates into CAWSDLSGVGQFF.

The chain has TRBV10-3 and TRBJ2-1, with 7 bases matching TRBD2. The V segment lost 6 bases and the J segment 7 bases; nucleotides outside the gene matches: 15. Germline lookup yields CDR1 ENHRY and CDR2 SYGVKD. There are 16 residues in the CDR3. CDR3 DNA: TGTGCCATCAGCGACCCCCGGACTAGGAGAGGGAATGAGCAGTTCTTC. As protein: CAISDPRTRRGNEQFF.

Remarks on this clonotype: This may be a read error: a much more frequent sequence differs by one nucleotide. This chain joins TRBV2 and TRBJ2-1, with 8 bases fitting TRBD1. Germline CDR1 reads SNHLY; CDR2 reads FYNNEI. The CDR3 covers 13 residues. The CDR3 DNA is TGTGCCAGCACCGGGACAGGTTACAATGGGCAGTTCTTC. Residues: CASTGTGYNGQFF.

The J gene is TRBJ1-2, the V gene TRBV7-2; tentatively, D is TRBD1 (6 bases). Per the germline V gene, CDR1 is SGHTA and CDR2 is FQGNSA. Trimming took 4 bases from V and 2 from J, leaving 17 bases between them. CDR3 length: 16 residues. The CDR3 sequence is CASSSGGQGVNYGYTF. The CDR3, as DNA: TGTGCCAGCAGCTCTGGGGGGCAGGGAGTAAACTATGGCTACACCTTC.

In this sample, this clonotype turned up a few times. CDR3 nucleotide sequence: TGTGCCAGCAGTCCCTTTGGGGGGTGGGAAGCTTTCTTT. Amino acids: CASSPFGGWEAFF. The chain combines TRBV28 with TRBJ1-1; weak D call: TRBD1 (5 bases). The CDR3 is 13 amino acids. Trimming left V 5 bases short and J 8 bases short, with 15 bases between. Germline lookup yields CDR1 MDHEN and CDR2 SYDVKM.

This clonotype was found a few times. The V call is TRBV20-1, the J call TRBJ1-6, with 7 bases fitting TRBD1. The CDR3 is 16 amino acids. V dropped 0 bases and J dropped 4; count of bases not matched to a gene: 6. The V gene's germline CDR1 is DFQATT and CDR2 SNEGSKA (reference sequence). CDR3 DNA sequence: TGCAGTGCTAGAGATTACGGGACAGTGTATAATTCACCCCTCCACTTT. Its protein product is CSARDYGTVYNSPLHF.

In its sample, this clonotype was seen a few times. The chain recombines TRBV12-3 or TRBV12-4 with TRBJ2-7; 10 positions agree with TRBD2. V shed 7 bases and J 2 bases; nucleotides not matched to a gene: 5. This CDR3 is 14 amino acids long. CDR3 sequence (DNA): TGTGCCAGCAAGGGGACTAGCGCCCCCTACGAGCAGTACTTC. It codes for CASKGTSAPYEQYF.

The rearrangement joins TRBV20-1 to TRBJ2-1; D call uncertain. The CDR3 is made up of 10 amino acids. V lost 6 bases and J 5 bases, leaving 5 bases between the germline ends. Germline loops: CDR1 DFQATT, CDR2 SNEGSKA (reference sequence). The CDR3 region has the DNA TGCAGTGCCGACAACAATGAGCAGTTCTTC. It is translated as CSADNNEQFF.

This clonotype showed up many times. The chain links TRBV11-2 to TRBJ2-1; D is uncertain. The CDR3 covers 14 residues. V shed 5 bases and J shed 9 bases, with 17 bases lying between them. Per the germline V gene, CDR1 is SGHAT and CDR2 is FQNNGV. CDR3 sequence: CASSRPDPEGEQFF. The DNA for the CDR3 is TGTGCCAGCAGCCGGCCTGACCCCGAAGGTGAGCAGTTCTTC.

The chain links TRBV27 to TRBJ2-2, with D maybe TRBD2 (6 bases). Trimming cost V 0 bases and J 1 base, with 12 bases left between them. Germline V gene data show CDR1 as MNHEY and CDR2 as SMNVEV (reference sequence). This CDR3 region has 17 residues. The CDR3 region is CASSLSEVAVNTGELFF. The CDR3 nucleotides read TGTGCCAGCAGTTTATCGGAGGTAGCGGTGAACACCGGGGAGCTGTTTTTT.

The rearrangement joins TRBV6-1 to TRBJ2-7, with D perhaps matching TRBD1 (5 bases). The germline gives CDR1 MNHNS, CDR2 SASEGT. This CDR3 has 14 amino acids. The V end was cut by 7 bases, the J end by 1 base, with 14 bases between. CDR3 DNA: TGTGCCAGCACCTCCCTTGGGGCTTCCTACGAGCAGTACTTC. Its protein product is CASTSLGASYEQYF.

The chain carries TRBV4-2 and TRBJ2-1; TRBD2 agrees at 7 bases. CDR1 is LGHNA and CDR2 is YNFKEQ in the germline V gene. The length of the CDR3 is 15 residues. Unmatched junction bases numbered 11, after V lost 2 bases and J lost 10 bases. The DNA for the CDR3 is TGTGCCAGCAGCCAATCCGTTGCGGGAGTCCTCGAGCAGTTCTTC. Protein product: CASSQSVAGVLEQFF.

V gene TRBV4-2 combines with J gene TRBJ2-1; 7 bases align to TRBD2. The CDR3 sequence is 17 residues long. Losses at the gene ends were 0 bases for V and 0 bases for J; bases not matched to a gene: 5. The germline V gene encodes CDR1 LGHNA and CDR2 YNFKEQ. The CDR3 bases are TGTGCCAGCAGCCAAGATCATAGGACTAGCTCCTACAATGAGCAGTTCTTC. Protein sequence: CASSQDHRTSSYNEQFF.

Concerning this clonotype itself: A read error may be the cause here, since a much bigger clone is one base away. The J gene is TRBJ2-3, the V gene TRBV27; 8 bases match TRBD2. This CDR3 is built from 14 residues. V dropped 2 bases and J dropped 4; count of bases not matched to a gene: 2. Germline-derived CDR1 and CDR2 are MNHEY and SMNVEV (reference sequence). The DNA of the CDR3 is TGTGCCAGCAGTTTACCGGGAGGGTCAGATACGCAGTATTTT. This encodes CASSLPGGSDTQYF.

In its sample, this clonotype was seen a few times. The chain has TRBV5-5 and TRBJ1-3, with D unresolved. V was trimmed by 4 bases and J by 4 bases, leaving 15 bases between them. CDR1 SGHKS and CDR2 YYEKEE come from the germline V gene (reference sequence). The CDR3 spans 15 residues. For the CDR3, the DNA is TGTGCCAGCAGCACCGGACCCGTAGGAGGAAACACCATATATTTT. This gives the protein CASSTGPVGGNTIYF.

The chain combines TRBV15 with TRBJ2-7; D perhaps matches TRBD2 (5 bases). This CDR3 contains 14 residues. Germline V gives CDR1 LNHNV, CDR2 YYDKDF (reference sequence). V shed 4 bases and J shed 0 bases, with 10 bases lying between them. This chain's CDR3 is CATSNDEGSYEQYF. Here the CDR3 DNA reads TGTGCCACCAGCAACGACGAGGGCTCCTACGAGCAGTACTTC.

This clonotype came up a few times. The rearrangement uses TRBV12-3 or TRBV12-4 and TRBJ2-7; a possible D gene is TRBD2 (6 bases). The germline V and J ends were trimmed by 6 bases and 0 bases, with 12 bases remaining between them. This CDR3 spans 14 amino acids. Here the CDR3 reads CASRALAASYEQYF. CDR3 coding DNA: TGTGCCAGCAGGGCCTTAGCGGCCTCCTACGAGCAGTACTTC.

This clonotype was counted ten times or more. The chain combines TRBV2 with TRBJ1-1, with D tentatively TRBD1 (5 bases). This CDR3 spans 12 amino acids. V was clipped by 7 bases and J by 10 bases, with 16 bases between them. Germline assignment: CDR1 SNHLY and CDR2 FYNNEI. The CDR3 DNA reads as TGTGCCAGCACCTTAGGGGCTCGTGGAGCTTTCTTT. The encoded protein is CASTLGARGAFF.

This clonotype showed up just once. The chain links TRBV6-1 to TRBJ1-2, with TRBD1 matching 8 bases. CDR3 length: 12 amino acids. The germline V gene has CDR1 MNHNS and CDR2 SASEGT. V was pared by 7 bases and J by 9 bases, with 7 bases of the junction left unmatched. The CDR3 loop is CASTRGQGRYTF. The CDR3 DNA reads TGTGCCAGCACCAGAGGACAGGGTCGCTACACCTTC.

The chain joins TRBV7-9 to TRBJ2-2; 13 nucleotides align to TRBD2. Germline lookup yields CDR1 SEHNR and CDR2 FQNEAQ (reference sequence). Unmatched junction bases numbered 9, after V lost 6 bases and J lost 2 bases. The CDR3 is 18 amino acids. CDR3 sequence reads: CASSSRTSGRVNTGELFF. The CDR3 coding sequence is TGTGCCAGCAGTTCCCGGACTAGCGGGAGAGTAAACACCGGGGAGCTGTTTTTT.

This clonotype was seen at least ten times. The chain links TRBV7-2 to TRBJ1-2; 7 bases align to TRBD1. Unmatched junction bases numbered 6, after V lost 6 bases and J lost 5 bases. The CDR3 loop spans 13 amino acids. Germline V gene sequence: CDR1 SGHTA, CDR2 FQGNSA. CDR3 nucleotide sequence: TGTGCCAGCAGAGGGACAGCAAAGTATGGCTACACCTTC. Translated: CASRGTAKYGYTF. The full variable domain, completed using reference TRBV7-2 and TRBJ1-2, is GAGVSQSPSNKVTEKGKDVELRCDPISGHTALYWYRQSLGQGLEFLIYFQGNSAPDKSGLPSDRFSAERTGGSVSTLTIQRTQQEDSAVYLCASRGTAKYGYTFGSGTRLTVV.

V usage is TRBV27 and J usage is TRBJ2-7; TRBD2 aligns across 9 bases. Germline lookup yields CDR1 MNHEY and CDR2 SMNVEV (reference sequence). V was pared by 4 bases and J by 2 bases, with 9 bases of the junction left unmatched. The CDR3 runs to 16 residues. CDR3 sequence reads: CASSSLSGRHTYEQYF. Written as DNA, the CDR3 is TGTGCCAGCAGTTCCCTTAGCGGGAGACATACCTACGAGCAGTACTTC.

The table lists this clonotype with a few counts. The chain has TRBV12-5 and TRBJ2-3; 14 nucleotides agree with TRBD2. V shed 6 bases, J shed 5 bases, and the junction held 13 bases outside the gene matches. The germline gives CDR1 LGHNT, CDR2 FRNRAP. The CDR3 has 18 residues. The CDR3 region is CASGQIPGLAGVGDTQYF. CDR3 DNA sequence: TGTGCTAGTGGACAAATTCCGGGACTAGCGGGAGTTGGAGATACGCAGTATTTT.

In its sample, this clonotype was seen many times. The genes are TRBV18 and TRBJ2-7; D is unresolved. Trimming shortened V by 5 bases and J by 10 bases, and 12 bases separated the two germline ends. Germline V CDR1 and CDR2: KGHSH, LQKENI. This CDR3 spans 11 amino acids. The CDR3 DNA reads TGTGCCAGCTCAGCTGAGGTAGAACAGTACTTC. Protein product: CASSAEVEQYF.

This clonotype was counted at least ten times. The chain couples TRBV4-3 to TRBJ1-6, with unresolved D. In germline, CDR1 is LGHNA, CDR2 YSLEER. This CDR3 comprises 17 residues. V was cut by 0 bases and J by 0 bases, with 9 bases left in between. CDR3 sequence (DNA): TGCGCCAGCAGCCAAGATCCACAAGTCTCCTATAATTCACCCCTCCACTTT. Translation gives CASSQDPQVSYNSPLHF.

This chain uses TRBV7-9 with TRBJ2-3, with D hard to call. The CDR3 runs 16 residues. The germline V gene has CDR1 SEHNR and CDR2 FQNEAQ (reference sequence). Trimming cost V 0 bases and J 4 bases, with 14 bases left between them. The CDR3 nucleotides read TGTGCCAGCAGCTTAGCCCGGTCCCCAATGGCAGATACGCAGTATTTT. Translated: CASSLARSPMADTQYF.

CDR3 nucleotide sequence: TGTGCCAGCGGACAGGGGCCCTACTACGAGCAGTACTTC. It codes for CASGQGPYYEQYF. The V and J genes are TRBV28 and TRBJ2-7; 9 bases fit TRBD1. CDR3 length: 13 amino acids. Trimming removed 8 bases from V and 3 bases from J; junction bases left unmatched: 5. Per the germline V gene, CDR1 is MDHEN and CDR2 is SYDVKM.

This clonotype was detected many times. The chain links TRBV2 to TRBJ1-2; 7 bases map to TRBD1. Germline-derived CDR1 and CDR2 are SNHLY and FYNNEI. Germline trimming cut 6 bases from V and 2 bases from J; bases unmatched to any gene: 6. The CDR3 contains 14 residues. CDR3 protein: CASSREGQNYGYTF. As DNA, the CDR3 is TGTGCCAGCAGCCGAGAGGGACAGAACTATGGCTACACCTTC.

This clonotype turned up a few times. The chain has TRBV7-9 and TRBJ2-7; D gene ambiguous. Germline V gene lookup returns CDR1 SEHNR and CDR2 FQNEAQ (reference sequence). CDR3 size: 12 residues. V lost 4 bases and J 9 bases, leaving 13 bases between the germline ends. The CDR3, as DNA: TGTGCCAGCAGCTCCGGAGTTCTTGGGCAGTACTTC. Protein: CASSSGVLGQYF. Together with reference TRBV7-9 and TRBJ2-7, the CDR3 gives the full variable domain: DTGVSQNPRHKITKRGQNVTFRCDPISEHNRLYWYRQTLGQGPEFLTYFQNEAQLEKSRLLSDRFSAERPKGSFSTLEIQRTEQGDSAMYLCASSSGVLGQYFGPGTRLTVT.

The chain carries TRBV11-2 and TRBJ2-1; TRBD2 aligns across 11 bases. Germline CDR1 reads SGHAT; CDR2 reads FQNNGV. The CDR3 spans 16 residues. Trimming took 1 base from V and 9 from J; bases not matched to a gene: 8. This CDR3 is CASSLGVAGGLGEQFF. The CDR3 nucleotides are TGTGCCAGCAGCTTAGGGGTAGCGGGAGGGCTCGGTGAGCAGTTCTTC.